Reported below is one T cell receptor beta chain. Its specificity is not known. Each donor was nominally healthy when sampled (though unrecorded immune exposures were likely). Researchers ran the PCR with 60 Vbeta and 13 Jbeta primers. Method: immunoSEQ multiplex PCR; TCRdb's copy keeps in-frame clones and lacks some. The data show 190,000 or so clones, with 80% to 85% seen just once and more than 1.5% held by the top ten. The source of the sample is a study of cytomegalovirus exposure and HLA in healthy donors. Study-wide results and caveats: A likely sequencing artifact accounted for one observed cluster of highly shared sequence variants. Presence/absence analyses rested on an assumption that sequencing depth was roughly uniform across donors. The investigators catalogued 164 TCR beta chains as cytomegalovirus-associated.

Germline trimming cut 0 bases from V and 4 bases from J; bases unmatched to any gene: 4. Looked up from germline, CDR1 is SGHRS and CDR2 is YFSETQ. This CDR3 region has 15 residues. The V and J genes are TRBV5-1 and TRBJ1-5, with 7 bases that match TRBD1. This sequence was found in a man between 50 and 59 years old in good health and CMV-seronegative. Source material: PBMCs. CDR3 in amino acids: CASSLEGQQNQPQHF. As DNA, the CDR3 is TGCGCCAGCAGCTTGGAGGGACAGCAGAATCAGCCCCAGCATTTT. The full variable domain, with the rest looked up from reference TRBV5-1 and TRBJ1-5, is KAGVTQTPRYLIKTRGQQVTLSCSPISGHRSVSWYQQTPGQGLQFLFEYFSETQRNKGNFPGRFSGRQFSNSRSEMNVSTLELGDSALYLCASSLEGQQNQPQHFGDGTRLSIL.